One sample yielded the 5 T cell receptor beta chains listed below, sequenced in a study of cytomegalovirus exposure and HLA in healthy donors. A multiplex PCR was run with 60 Vbeta primers and 13 Jbeta primers. Clones were sequenced by immunoSEQ multiplex PCR, and TCRdb holds only the in-frame ones, with some missing. The sample shows fewer than 150,000 clones, under 80% of them seen only once. Source material: PBMCs. The source is a woman aged 50 to 65 in good health and CMV-seropositive.

V gene TRBV19 combines with J gene TRBJ1-2; unclear D gene. The V end was cut by 3 bases, the J end by 4 bases, with 9 bases between. The CDR3 runs to 13 residues. Germline V gives CDR1 LNHDA, CDR2 SQIVND (reference sequence). For the CDR3, the DNA is TGTGCCAGTAGTATGGTGGAGTCCTATGGCTACACCTTC. Residues: CASSMVESYGYTF.

V is TRBV30 and J is TRBJ1-1, with TRBD1 matching 7 bases. The CDR3 covers 15 residues. V shed 0 bases, J shed 2 bases, and the junction held 6 bases outside the gene matches. Germline assignment: CDR1 GTSNPN and CDR2 SVGIG (reference sequence). CDR3 sequence: CAWSVWGQLNTEAFF. The CDR3 DNA reads TGTGCCTGGAGTGTATGGGGACAGCTAAACACTGAAGCTTTCTTT. The full variable domain, its missing parts supplied by reference TRBV30 and TRBJ1-1, is SQTIHQWPATLVQPVGSPLSLECTVEGTSNPNLYWYRQAAGRGLQLLFYSVGIGQISSEVPQNLSASRPQDRQFILSSKKLLLSDSGFYLCAWSVWGQLNTEAFFGQGTRLTVV.

The chain links TRBV23-1 to TRBJ2-7, with D tentatively TRBD1 (6 bases). Being an ORF, TRBV23-1 has a function that is uncertain. The CDR3 loop spans 18 amino acids. Between the trimmed V and J ends, which lost 2 bases and 3 bases, there was a span of 23 bases. CDR3 in amino acids: CASSQDSTGTQTNYEQYF. In DNA, the CDR3 is TGCGCCAGCAGTCAAGACTCCACCGGGACACAAACTAACTACGAGCAGTACTTC.

V gene TRBV29-1 combines with J gene TRBJ2-5; 11 bases agree with TRBD1. The V and J ends lost 4 bases and 4 bases, in that order; junction bases with no gene match: 5. CDR3 length: 14 amino acids. Germline-derived CDR1 and CDR2 are SQVTM and ANQGSEA. The CDR3 is CSVGTGGAVETQYF. As DNA, the CDR3 is TGCAGCGTTGGGACAGGGGGCGCGGTAGAGACCCAGTACTTC. Complete variable domain (other parts from reference TRBV29-1 and TRBJ2-5): SAVISQKPSRDICQRGTSLTIQCQVDSQVTMMFWYRQQPGQSLTLIATANQGSEATYESGFVIDKFPISRPNLTFSTLTVSNMSPEDSSIYLCSVGTGGAVETQYFGPGTRLLVL.

The genes are TRBV5-5 and TRBJ2-3; D gene unclear. The CDR3 extends over 15 amino acids. Germline V gene data show CDR1 as SGHKS and CDR2 as YYEKEE (reference sequence). Trimming stripped 6 bases from V and 2 bases from J, with 16 bases between. CDR3: CASIPGGDLTDTQYF. Here the CDR3 DNA reads TGTGCCAGCATTCCTGGCGGAGACCTCACAGATACGCAGTATTTT.